These 5 T cell receptor beta chains came from one sample sequenced in a study of T cells in Graves' hyperthyroidism and ophthalmopathy. TCR beta CDR3 sequences were amplified from RNA transcripts. HTBI primers were used for first-round RT-PCR of the TCR CDR3. In TCRdb, the multiplex PCR reads were re-called with MiXCR into one record per CDR3 protein. The table shows some 370,000 distinct CDR3 sequences, with roughly 15% occurring only once. The sequencing input was blood. These receptors all come from a woman between 25 and 40 years old with Graves' hyperthyroidism that later progressed to Graves' ophthalmopathy.

V usage is TRBV5-8 and J usage is TRBJ1-4; 8 nucleotides agree with TRBD1. CDR1 and CDR2 (germline): SGHTS, YDEGEE. Trimming at V came to 3 bases and at J to 6 bases, leaving 4 bases not matched to a gene. This CDR3 is 14 amino acids long. CDR3 residues: CASSSDRAYEKLFF. The CDR3 coding sequence is TGTGCCAGCAGCTCGGACAGGGCCTATGAAAAACTGTTTTTT.

The table lists this clonotype with many counts. The V call is TRBV6-1, the J call TRBJ1-5; D unclear. Trimming removed 7 bases from V and 6 bases from J, with 10 bases in between. CDR1 and CDR2 (germline): MNHNS, SASEGT. The CDR3 length is 12 residues. CDR3 nucleotides: TGTGCCAGCATAGTCCCCCCTCAGCCCCAGCATTTT. Amino acid sequence: CASIVPPQPQHF.

This clonotype was observed at least ten times. The chain is built from TRBV7-9 and TRBJ1-2, with no clear D. This CDR3 contains 13 residues. Germline lookup yields CDR1 SEHNR and CDR2 FQNEAQ (reference sequence). The V gene lost 3 bases and the J gene lost 1 base, with 6 bases spanning the gap. CDR3 coding DNA: TGTGCCAGCAGCTTGCCTTTTAACTATGGCTACACCTTC. This translates into CASSLPFNYGYTF. The full variable domain, completed using reference TRBV7-9 and TRBJ1-2, is DTGVSQNPRHKITKRGQNVTFRCDPISEHNRLYWYRQTLGQGPEFLTYFQNEAQLEKSRLLSDRFSAERPKGSFSTLEIQRTEQGDSAMYLCASSLPFNYGYTFGSGTRLTVV.

As for this clonotype: A read error may be the cause here, since a much bigger clone is one base away. This chain joins TRBV20-1 and TRBJ2-3; 8 bases map to TRBD2. Trimming at V came to 0 bases and at J to 3 bases, leaving 11 bases not matched to a gene. The CDR3 loop spans 17 amino acids. Germline V gene data show CDR1 as DFQATT and CDR2 as SNEGSKA (reference sequence). CDR3 coding DNA: TGCAGTGCTAGAGATCAGGAGTGGCGGGGGGAGACAGATACGCAGTATTTT. Amino acid sequence: CSARDQEWRGETDTQYF.

This clonotype was observed a handful of times. This chain joins TRBV7-9 and TRBJ1-2; 7 positions match TRBD1. CDR3 length equals 16 residues. Germline V gene lookup returns CDR1 SEHNR and CDR2 FQNEAQ (reference sequence). V shed 5 bases, J shed 1 base, and the junction held 10 bases outside the gene matches. In nucleotides, the CDR3 is TGTGCCAGCAGCGTACCCGGGACAGCAATTAACTATGGCTACACCTTC. It translates to CASSVPGTAINYGYTF.